This T cell receptor (beta chain) was identified in a study of cytomegalovirus exposure and HLA in healthy donors. About this clone itself: Its antigen remains unknown.

At the time of sampling, donors were nominally healthy, though unrecorded immune exposures were likely. 60 Vbeta and 13 Jbeta primers were used in PCR. The method was immunoSEQ multiplex PCR; TCRdb's version includes in-frame clones alone and lacks a portion of them. This sample has some 110,000 clones; around 70% occur once, and the top ten carry under 14%. Study results and caveats: V- and J-gene trimming in TCR beta was tied to a missense DCLRE1C variant by an analysis performed later. Reportedly, HLA-A and HLA-B alleles of most subjects were accurately predicted from TCR beta.

The germline V gene has CDR1 SGHDN and CDR2 FVKESK. Trimming removed 4 bases at V and 9 bases at J, with 10 bases between. This CDR3 spans 12 amino acids. The clonotype originates from a woman in her forties or fifties in good health and CMV-seropositive. This chain links TRBV14 with TRBJ2-1; weak D call: TRBD2 (6 bases). The specimen sequenced was PBMCs. Here the CDR3 reads CASSPTRLEQFF. As DNA, the CDR3 is TGTGCCAGCAGCCCGACTAGACTTGAGCAGTTCTTC.